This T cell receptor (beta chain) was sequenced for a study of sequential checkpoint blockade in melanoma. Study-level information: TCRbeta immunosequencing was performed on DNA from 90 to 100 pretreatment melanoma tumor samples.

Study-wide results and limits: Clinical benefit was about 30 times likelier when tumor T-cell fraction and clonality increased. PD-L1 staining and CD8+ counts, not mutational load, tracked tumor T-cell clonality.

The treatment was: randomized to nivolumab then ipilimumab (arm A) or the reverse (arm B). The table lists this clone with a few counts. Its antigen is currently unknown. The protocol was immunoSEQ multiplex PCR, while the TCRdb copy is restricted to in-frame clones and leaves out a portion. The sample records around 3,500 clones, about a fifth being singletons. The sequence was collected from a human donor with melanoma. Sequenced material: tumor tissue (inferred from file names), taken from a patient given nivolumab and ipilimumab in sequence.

The CDR3 region has the DNA TGTGCCACCAGCAGAGATAGGGGCCCCTATGAGCAGTTCTTC. Amino acids: CATSRDRGPYEQFF. The rearrangement uses TRBV15 and TRBJ2-1; tentative D call: TRBD1 (5 bases). The CDR3 covers 14 residues. CDR1 is LNHNV, CDR2 YYDKDF, per germline (reference sequence). V was cut by 0 bases and J by 8 bases, with 11 bases left in between.